The clone carrying this T cell receptor (beta chain) appeared many times. As yet, its antigen is unknown. This sample is part of a study of T cell repertoires in cytomegalovirus infection. Background on the study: CMV infection and matching HLA type were both indicated by public TCR beta signatures.

Whole-study results and caveats: Adding up the frequency of public TCR beta families identified people who carried CMV plus the relevant HLA. Dominating the ex vivo response were HLA-C-restricted CMV-specific TCR beta clonotypes.

MiXCR, applied by TCRdb to the reads, yields one record per CDR3 protein. The sample consists of just over 300,000 distinct CDR3 sequences, roughly 17% of them appearing once. Trimming left V 4 bases short and J 1 base short, with 13 bases between. The CDR3 length is 16 residues. The V gene's germline CDR1 is SGHAT and CDR2 FQNNGV. The chain is built from TRBV11-2 and TRBJ2-2, with D possibly TRBD2 on 6 matching bases. The sample consisted of PBMCs. The source is a human donor in good health (CMV status not recorded). Some clones in this sample may be carry-over from other donors' samples. As DNA, the CDR3 is TGTGCCAGCAGCTATGTGGGGGGTAGGAACACCGGGGAGCTGTTTTTT. Translating gives CASSYVGGRNTGELFF.